These 16 T cell receptor beta chains originate from one sample sequenced in a study of T cell changes during pregnancy in multiple sclerosis. The repertoire was sequenced with immunoSEQ multiplex PCR; TCRdb's copy has only in-frame clones and lacks some. Of tens of thousands of clones in the sample, about 90% were seen once. Here the sequenced sample was CD4+ T cells from peripheral blood mononuclear cells, taken before pregnancy. The receptors stem from a female donor with multiple sclerosis, enrolled in a pregnancy study.

The chain combines TRBV29-1 with TRBJ1-5, with 11 nucleotides matching TRBD1. CDR3 length equals 13 residues. V was pared by 6 bases and J by 6 bases, with 4 bases of the junction left unmatched. Looked up from germline, CDR1 is SQVTM and CDR2 is ANQGSEA. CDR3: CSVGTGGSQPQHF. The CDR3 DNA is TGCAGCGTGGGGACAGGGGGAAGTCAGCCCCAGCATTTT.

The J gene is TRBJ2-3, the V gene TRBV19; 10 bases align to TRBD2. V was pared by 5 bases and J by 1 base, with 6 bases of the junction left unmatched. Germline loops: CDR1 LNHDA, CDR2 SQIVND (reference sequence). This CDR3 contains 16 residues. The CDR3 is CASSAYLAGGTDTQYF. CDR3 coding DNA: TGTGCCAGTAGTGCCTATCTAGCGGGAGGCACAGATACGCAGTATTTT.

The V gene is TRBV2, the J gene TRBJ1-2; 10 bases are a match to TRBD1. The trim removed 3 bases at V and 5 bases at J, leaving 6 bases unmatched. The CDR3 length is 15 residues. Germline assignment: CDR1 SNHLY and CDR2 FYNNEI. The CDR3 loop is CASSEDRGDTYGYTF. The DNA of the CDR3 is TGTGCCAGCAGTGAGGACAGGGGGGACACATATGGCTACACCTTC.

This clone was detected only once. The chain carries TRBV6-5 and TRBJ1-1; 8 bases are a match to TRBD1. CDR1 is MNHEY and CDR2 is SVGAGI in the germline V gene. J gave up 6 bases and V 7 bases, and 10 bases lay outside the gene matches. The CDR3 consists of 14 residues. The CDR3 nucleotides read TGTGCCAGCACCCCTCCAGGGGGCAACCCTGAAGCTTTCTTT. Translation: CASTPPGGNPEAFF.

This chain uses TRBV20-1 with TRBJ2-7, with 7 bases lining up with TRBD2. CDR1 and CDR2 from the germline V gene are DFQATT and SNEGSKA (reference sequence). J gave up 6 bases and V 4 bases, and 3 bases lay outside the gene matches. There are 11 residues in the CDR3. The CDR3 reads CSATRGVEQYF. The CDR3 bases are TGCAGTGCTACTCGGGGGGTCGAGCAGTACTTC.

The J gene is TRBJ2-6, the V gene TRBV7-2; D perhaps matches TRBD2 (5 bases). Germline V gene sequence: CDR1 SGHTA, CDR2 FQGNSA. CDR3 length: 15 amino acids. With 3 bases removed from V and 1 base from J, the gap between germline ends came to 7 bases. The CDR3 coding sequence is TGTGCCAGCAGCTTCGAGGGATCTGGGGCCAACGTCCTGACTTTC. Encoded protein: CASSFEGSGANVLTF.

This sequence joins TRBV7-3 and TRBJ2-1; 8 nucleotides agree with TRBD2. V was pared by 3 bases and J by 7 bases, with 8 bases of the junction left unmatched. From germline, CDR1 is SGHTA and CDR2 FQGTGA. The CDR3 runs to 15 residues. The CDR3 protein is CASSFDGGAFNEQFF. In DNA form, the CDR3 reads TGTGCCAGCAGCTTTGACGGGGGGGCATTTAATGAGCAGTTCTTC.

The chain recombines TRBV28 with TRBJ2-3; D perhaps matches TRBD1 (6 bases). From germline, CDR1 is MDHEN and CDR2 SYDVKM. This CDR3 is 14 amino acids long. The V end was cut by 6 bases, the J end by 2 bases, with 12 bases between. The CDR3 region is CASSPRQDTDTQYF. The CDR3 DNA reads as TGTGCCAGCAGCCCTCGACAGGACACAGATACGCAGTATTTT.

The chain employs TRBV7-9 and TRBJ2-6, with D possibly TRBD1 on 5 matching bases. The CDR3 length is 12 residues. V lost 3 bases to trimming and J lost 13 bases, with 10 bases between them. Per germline, CDR1 SEHNR and CDR2 FQNEAQ (reference sequence). For the CDR3, the DNA is TGTGCCAGCAGCTTGGGGCCCCATGTCCTGACTTTC. It translates to CASSLGPHVLTF.

The chain has TRBV29-1 and TRBJ2-5, with TRBD2 identical over 7 bases. The CDR3 extends over 15 amino acids. Germline V gene data show CDR1 as SQVTM and CDR2 as ANQGSEA. After removal of 7 bases from V and 1 base from J, the junction contained 12 bases not matched to a gene. DNA for the CDR3: TGCAGCGCACTCCCGGGGAGGGGACCCCAAGAGACCCAGTACTTC. This gives the protein CSALPGRGPQETQYF.

The V call is TRBV5-8, the J call TRBJ2-3, with 12 bases lining up with TRBD2. The junction had 3 bases not matched to a gene; V was cut back by 7 bases and J by 3 bases. CDR3 length: 14 residues. From germline, CDR1 is SGHTS and CDR2 YDEGEE. The CDR3 reads CASRGLAGTDTQYF. CDR3 nucleotide sequence: TGTGCCAGCCGTGGACTAGCGGGAACAGATACGCAGTATTTT.

The chain links TRBV6-5 to TRBJ2-7, with a tentative D call TRBD1 (5 bases). Germline V gene sequence: CDR1 MNHEY, CDR2 SVGAGI. CDR3 length equals 13 residues. The V gene lost 5 bases and the J gene lost 9 bases, with 17 bases spanning the gap. In nucleotides, the CDR3 is TGTGCCAGCAGTCCCCCAACAGGCTCCGGGCAGTACTTC. It specifies CASSPPTGSGQYF.

V gene TRBV4-2 combines with J gene TRBJ2-2; 11 nucleotides line up with TRBD2. The germline V gene has CDR1 LGHNA and CDR2 YNFKEQ. V was clipped by 0 bases and J by 2 bases; unmatched bases: 5. The CDR3 sequence is 18 residues long. Here the CDR3 DNA reads TGTGCCAGCAGCCAAGAAGTAGCGGGAGGGACTAACACCGGGGAGCTGTTTTTT. Its protein product is CASSQEVAGGTNTGELFF.

This clone has just one count. The V call is TRBV28, the J call TRBJ2-1; D remains ambiguous. The germline V and J ends were trimmed by 1 base and 3 bases, with 7 bases remaining between them. Per germline, CDR1 MDHEN and CDR2 SYDVKM. The CDR3 loop spans 14 amino acids. The CDR3 coding sequence is TGTGCCAGCAGTTTATTGCGGAACTACAATGAGCAGTTCTTC. This sequence encodes CASSLLRNYNEQFF.

This clone was counted a single time. The genes are TRBV7-2 and TRBJ2-2, with TRBD1 identical over 9 bases. The J segment lost 6 bases and the V segment lost 2 bases, leaving 1 base of the junction unmatched. This CDR3 comprises 14 residues. In germline, CDR1 is SGHTA, CDR2 FQGNSA. DNA for the CDR3: TGTGCCAGCAGCTTAAGACAGGGGGCCGGGGAGCTGTTTTTT. As protein: CASSLRQGAGELFF.

The V gene is TRBV5-1, the J gene TRBJ1-2; TRBD1 might be the D (5 bases). The length of the CDR3 is 16 residues. The V and J ends lost 3 bases and 4 bases respectively, with 19 bases between them. Germline V CDR1 and CDR2: SGHRS, YFSETQ. DNA of the CDR3: TGCGCCAGCAGCTCCGCAGTTGGGGACTTTGGCTATGGCTACACCTTC. This encodes CASSSAVGDFGYGYTF.